The next 25 T cell receptor beta chains were all read from a single sample in a study of T cells after yellow fever vaccination (dated by TCRdb to between 2018 and 2020). The library relied on 5' RACE. Sequencing was carried out with an Illumina NovaSeq 6000. TCRdb applied fastp at Q25 and MiXCR to the public reads, then kept only in-frame beta chains. Every CDR3 protein is listed once, alongside the most common genes and DNA of its rows. The sample data list about 340,000 distinct CDR3 sequences, and approximately 12% of these were observed just once. Clones ranked in the top ten supply more than 3% of the sample. Taken with the paper, the label for treatment or condition translates to: live attenuated yellow fever vaccine strain. Material: CD4+ T cells sorted from PBMCs, obtained 15 days after the yellow fever booster vaccination. These receptors were collected from a man aged 18 to 30 who received the YFV17D yellow fever vaccine.

In this sample, this clonotype turned up many times. The chain joins TRBV28 to TRBJ2-1; D tentatively reads TRBD1 or TRBD2 (5 bases each). CDR1 MDHEN and CDR2 SYDVKM come from the germline V gene. The CDR3 is 14 amino acids. V lost 5 bases to trimming and J lost 4 bases, with 12 bases between them. The CDR3 coding sequence is TGTGCCAGCAGTAACTATGGGGGATACAATGAGCAGTTCTTC. Amino acids: CASSNYGGYNEQFF.

A few counts support this clonotype. This chain links TRBV18 with TRBJ2-3; D unclear. There are 16 residues in the CDR3. The V end was cut by 1 base, the J end by 2 bases, with 13 bases between. Germline CDR1 and CDR2: KGHSH and LQKENI. CDR3 sequence reads: CASSPLQLTTTDTQYF. The CDR3 DNA is TGTGCCAGCTCACCACTCCAGCTCACTACCACAGATACGCAGTATTTT.

This chain uses TRBV9 with TRBJ2-3, with 8 bases matching TRBD2. The CDR3 contains 14 residues. The trim removed 2 bases at V and 8 bases at J, leaving 7 bases unmatched. Germline V gene data show CDR1 as SGDLS and CDR2 as YYNGEE. As DNA, the CDR3 is TGTGCCAGCAGCGTTGGGAGCGGGGGTGGTACGCAGTATTTT. Translated, it gives CASSVGSGGGTQYF.

The rearrangement joins TRBV4-2 to TRBJ1-5; possible D gene TRBD1, 6 bases. CDR1 is LGHNA, CDR2 YNFKEQ, per germline. This CDR3 comprises 16 residues. With 4 bases removed from V and 0 bases from J, the gap between germline ends came to 13 bases. This chain's CDR3 is CASSPQQGYSNQPQHF. In nucleotides, the CDR3 is TGTGCCAGCAGCCCCCAACAGGGATATAGCAATCAGCCCCAGCATTTT.

Only a few counts were recorded for this clonotype. The junction and the germline gene differ at one end; a read error may be behind it. This sequence joins TRBV20-1 and TRBJ1-1, with D tentatively TRBD1 (5 bases). The CDR3 consists of 14 residues. CDR1 DFQATT and CDR2 SNEGSKA come from the germline V gene (reference sequence). The CDR3 coding sequence is TGCAGTGCCCCCCCAGTGCGGGACTTAGCTGAGGCTTTCTTT. Encoded protein: CSAPPVRDLAEAFF.

The chain uses TRBV18 and TRBJ2-3; D possibly matches TRBD1 or TRBD2 (6 bases each). The length of the CDR3 is 16 residues. The germline V and J ends were trimmed by 2 bases and 3 bases, with 15 bases remaining between them. Germline V gives CDR1 KGHSH, CDR2 LQKENI. CDR3 sequence reads: CASSPRGAEATDTQYF. DNA for the CDR3: TGTGCCAGCTCACCAAGGGGGGCCGAAGCTACAGATACGCAGTATTTT.

The chain uses TRBV27 and TRBJ1-2, with D possibly being TRBD1 (5 bases). The V end was cut by 8 bases, the J end by 1 base, with 14 bases between. The CDR3 totals 14 residues. Per the germline V gene, CDR1 is MNHEY and CDR2 is SMNVEV (reference sequence). The CDR3 protein is CASRRAGINYGYTF. DNA of the CDR3: TGTGCCAGCCGTAGGGCAGGGATTAACTATGGCTACACCTTC.

The V and J genes are TRBV5-1 and TRBJ2-1; 7 bases match TRBD2. This CDR3 comprises 17 residues. Germline loops: CDR1 SGHRS, CDR2 YFSETQ. With 5 bases clipped from V and 0 bases from J, the junction kept 11 bases outside the gene matches. The CDR3 here is CASSPNRGLSSYNEQFF. The CDR3 nucleotides read TGCGCCAGCAGTCCGAATAGGGGACTAAGCTCCTACAATGAGCAGTTCTTC.

V and J are TRBV12-3 or TRBV12-4 and TRBJ2-7; 8 bases are shared with TRBD1. V was pared by 5 bases and J by 6 bases, with 6 bases of the junction left unmatched. The length of the CDR3 is 13 residues. This CDR3 is CASSTGTGGEQYF. The CDR3 DNA is TGTGCCAGCAGTACCGGGACAGGAGGCGAGCAGTACTTC.

The V gene is TRBV20-1, the J gene TRBJ1-5; D unclear. This CDR3 contains 14 residues. Trimming removed 5 bases from V and 0 bases from J, with 11 bases in between. CDR1 and CDR2 (germline): DFQATT, SNEGSKA (reference sequence). The CDR3 coding sequence is TGCAGTGCTCCCAGAACCGATAGCAATCAGCCCCAGCATTTT. This codes for CSAPRTDSNQPQHF.

The J gene is TRBJ2-7, the V gene TRBV12-5; the D gene could be TRBD1 or TRBD2 (6 bases each). Germline CDR1 LGHNT, CDR2 FRNRAP. The germline V and J ends were trimmed by 0 bases and 2 bases, with 23 bases remaining between them. This CDR3 has 19 residues. DNA for the CDR3: TGTGCTAGTGGTTTGGTCTTAAGGGGGGTTCTTCTGGAGCCCTACGAGCAGTACTTC. It codes for CASGLVLRGVLLEPYEQYF.

The chain couples TRBV7-9 to TRBJ1-6, with D perhaps matching TRBD1 (6 bases). From germline, CDR1 is SEHNR and CDR2 FQNEAQ (reference sequence). The CDR3 has 17 residues. Between the trimmed V and J ends, which lost 0 bases and 5 bases, there was a span of 14 bases. This CDR3 is CASSLASGGPNNSPLHF. The DNA of the CDR3 is TGTGCCAGCAGCTTAGCCTCGGGGGGCCCCAATAATTCACCCCTCCACTTT.

This chain uses TRBV6-1 with TRBJ1-2; weak D call: TRBD1 (6 bases). CDR1 is MNHNS and CDR2 is SASEGT in the germline V gene. The CDR3 consists of 14 residues. Trimming pared 8 bases from V and 6 bases from J, leaving 19 bases between. CDR3 sequence: CASRLTHAGDGYTF. CDR3 in DNA: TGTGCCAGCCGCCTAACCCACGCAGGGGATGGCTACACCTTC.

The chain recombines TRBV6-5 with TRBJ2-5, with a possible D match to TRBD1 (6 bases). Looked up from germline, CDR1 is MNHEY and CDR2 is SVGAGI. V shed 2 bases and J shed 4 bases, with 17 bases lying between them. The CDR3 consists of 16 residues. DNA for the CDR3: TGTGCCAGCAGTTACGCGGTGGGGGAGACAGGAGAGACCCAGTACTTC. The encoded protein is CASSYAVGETGETQYF.

This chain joins TRBV5-1 and TRBJ2-1, with a possible D match to TRBD1 (5 bases). The germline V and J ends were trimmed by 2 bases and 1 base, with 10 bases remaining between them. The CDR3 is made up of 15 amino acids. CDR1 is SGHRS and CDR2 is YFSETQ in the germline V gene. CDR3 sequence (DNA): TGCGCCAGCAGCTTCCAGGGAATGTCCTACAATGAGCAGTTCTTC. Residues: CASSFQGMSYNEQFF.

This clonotype was counted a few times. J is TRBJ2-5 and V is TRBV20-1; D uncertain. Germline V lookup: CDR1 DFQATT, CDR2 SNEGSKA (reference sequence). The length of the CDR3 is 12 residues. V was trimmed by 6 bases and J by 2 bases, leaving 10 bases between them. CDR3 sequence: CSAARTQETQYF. CDR3 bases: TGCAGTGCGGCAAGGACGCAAGAGACCCAGTACTTC.

The chain joins TRBV25-1 to TRBJ1-1; D unresolved. This CDR3 spans 12 amino acids. Per the germline V gene, CDR1 is MGHDK and CDR2 is SYGVNS. With 8 bases removed from V and 2 bases from J, the gap between germline ends came to 9 bases. The CDR3, as DNA: TGTGCCAGCCAAACGTATAACACTGAAGCTTTCTTT. Its protein product is CASQTYNTEAFF.

The chain joins TRBV20-1 to TRBJ1-2; TRBD1 agrees at 7 bases. Germline CDR1 reads DFQATT; CDR2 reads SNEGSKA (reference sequence). V dropped 5 bases and J dropped 8; count of bases not matched to a gene: 11. The CDR3 consists of 13 residues. DNA for the CDR3: TGCAGTGCTGGTATCGGACAGGCCCTCGGCTACACCTTC. Its translation: CSAGIGQALGYTF.

This clonotype was counted between two and nine times. J is TRBJ2-3 and V is TRBV18; D is possibly TRBD2 (5 bases). Per germline, CDR1 KGHSH and CDR2 LQKENI. With 3 bases removed from V and 1 base from J, the gap between germline ends came to 11 bases. The CDR3 contains 15 residues. CDR3 DNA sequence: TGTGCCAGCTCACCCCCCTCGCGGGGCACAGATACGCAGTATTTT. It translates to CASSPPSRGTDTQYF.

The chain is built from TRBV5-1 and TRBJ1-2; 9 nucleotides line up with TRBD1. CDR3 length: 15 residues. Trimming at V came to 0 bases and at J to 8 bases, leaving 8 bases not matched to a gene. Germline V CDR1 and CDR2: SGHRS, YFSETQ. For the CDR3, the DNA is TGCGCCAGCAGCTTGGTTGGGACAGGGATGAGAGGCTACACCTTC. This sequence encodes CASSLVGTGMRGYTF.

This clonotype was counted at least ten times. V gene TRBV29-1 combines with J gene TRBJ2-3; the match to TRBD2 covers 7 bases. V lost 5 bases and J lost 0; bases outside the gene matches: 11. The length of the CDR3 is 16 residues. CDR1 and CDR2 from the germline V gene are SQVTM and ANQGSEA. CDR3 sequence: CSVPTRGSSSTDTQYF. The CDR3, as DNA: TGCAGCGTTCCAACCCGCGGGAGTTCTAGCACAGATACGCAGTATTTT.

This clonotype was seen at least ten times. V is TRBV5-1 and J is TRBJ2-5, with 8 bases identical to TRBD1. J lost 4 bases, V lost 0 bases, and 5 bases had no gene match. This CDR3 contains 15 residues. The germline V gene has CDR1 SGHRS and CDR2 YFSETQ. The CDR3: CASSLEDRVSETQYF. CDR3 nucleotides: TGCGCCAGCAGCTTGGAGGACAGGGTATCAGAGACCCAGTACTTC.

This clonotype has a handful of counts. The V gene is TRBV5-1, the J gene TRBJ1-1, with 7 bases aligning to TRBD1. Germline V lookup: CDR1 SGHRS, CDR2 YFSETQ. The CDR3 spans 15 residues. With V trimmed by 5 bases and J by 5 bases, 12 bases remained unmatched. The CDR3 reads CASSYGTVRGTEAFF. CDR3 nucleotide sequence: TGCGCCAGCAGTTACGGGACAGTGAGAGGGACTGAAGCTTTCTTT.

This clonotype was counted only a few times. The chain couples TRBV7-9 to TRBJ1-2; D not resolved. Germline V lookup: CDR1 SEHNR, CDR2 FQNEAQ (reference sequence). This CDR3 has 14 residues. V was trimmed by 5 bases and J by 4 bases, leaving 14 bases between them. CDR3 region: CASSSWVAPYGYTF. As DNA, the CDR3 is TGTGCCAGCAGCAGCTGGGTGGCACCCTATGGCTACACCTTC.

The chain employs TRBV9 and TRBJ2-7; D possibly corresponds to TRBD2 (6 bases). Trimming cost V 1 base and J 5 bases, with 16 bases left between them. CDR3 length: 15 residues. Germline loops: CDR1 SGDLS, CDR2 YYNGEE. The CDR3, as DNA: TGTGCCAGCAGCGTAAGAGGAGGGAGGCTCGACGAGCAGTACTTC. Translation gives CASSVRGGRLDEQYF.